The TCR beta chain under discussion was sequenced for a study of blood T cell repertoires in COVID-19. Study processing details: Scientists estimated how many nucleated cells there were by amplifying reference gene primers. The repertoire was sequenced with immunoSEQ multiplex PCR; TCRdb's copy has only in-frame clones and lacks some. V, J and clone size are those of that table, while D and trimming were read from the DNA. The profile shows roughly 66,000 clones, approximately 91% of them singletons. Germline V CDR1 and CDR2: LGHNA, YNFKEQ. The CDR3 is 16 residues long. The trim removed 0 bases at V and 8 bases at J, leaving 8 bases unmatched.

The specimen was peripheral blood. The TCR comes from a human donor with active COVID-19. The donor label of this sample is uncertain. This chain links TRBV4-2 with TRBJ2-1, with 9 bases that match TRBD2. CDR3 sequence (DNA): TGTGCCAGCAGCCAAGATGGGAGCGGGGGGCCACATGAGCAGTTCTTC. Its protein is CASSQDGSGGPHEQFF.